A single sample gave rise to the 30 T cell receptor beta chains below, sequenced in a study of cytomegalovirus exposure and HLA in healthy donors. The PCR contained 60 Vbeta and 13 Jbeta primers. Sequencing used immunoSEQ multiplex PCR; TCRdb keeps in-frame clones, though not all of them. The sample contains some 56,000 clones, roughly 80% of which appear only once. Material: PBMCs. The origin of the receptors is a woman in her thirties or forties in good health and CMV-seronegative.

The chain joins TRBV12-5 to TRBJ2-7; no firm D call. Trimming took 5 bases from V and 3 from J, leaving 8 bases between them. The length of the CDR3 is 12 residues. CDR1 LGHNT and CDR2 FRNRAP come from the germline V gene. CDR3 residues: CASGHDIYEQYF. The CDR3, as DNA: TGTGCTAGTGGTCATGACATCTACGAGCAGTACTTC.

The chain recombines TRBV6-1 with TRBJ1-2; perhaps TRBD1 as D (5 bases). V was pared by 1 base and J by 8 bases, with 14 bases between. Germline V gene lookup returns CDR1 MNHNS and CDR2 SASEGT. CDR3 length: 14 amino acids. CDR3 amino acids: CASSEGVGGDGYTF. The DNA for the CDR3 is TGTGCCAGCAGTGAAGGGGTCGGGGGGGACGGCTACACCTTC.

The chain recombines TRBV9 with TRBJ1-1; 7 nucleotides align to TRBD1. CDR3 length equals 14 residues. The germline V gene has CDR1 SGDLS and CDR2 YYNGEE. Losses at the gene ends were 3 bases for V and 2 bases for J; bases not matched to a gene: 4. The CDR3 DNA reads TGTGCCAGCAGCGGGGGACAGACAAACACTGAAGCTTTCTTT. This gives the protein CASSGGQTNTEAFF.

V and J are TRBV4-1 and TRBJ2-7; 11 nucleotides line up with TRBD1. From germline, CDR1 is MGHRA and CDR2 YSYEKL. CDR3 size: 15 residues. J was trimmed by 4 bases and V by 2 bases; bases with no gene match: 4. The CDR3 coding sequence is TGCGCCAGCAGCCAATGGACAGGGGGCTTGTACGAGCAGTACTTC. This sequence encodes CASSQWTGGLYEQYF.

This sequence joins TRBV21-1 and TRBJ1-5. TRBV21-1 is a pseudogene locus. The CDR3 consists of 17 residues. CDR3 residues: CASSKALADFSNQPQHF. CDR3 DNA: TGTGCCAGCAGCAAAGCGCTCGCGGATTTTAGCAATCAGCCCCAGCATTTT.

The J gene is TRBJ1-5, the V gene TRBV30; maybe TRBD1 (6 bases). Germline V gene data show CDR1 as GTSNPN and CDR2 as SVGIG (reference sequence). The CDR3 sequence is 13 residues long. V was pared by 6 bases and J by 2 bases, with 11 bases between. For the CDR3, the DNA is TGTGCCTGCCCAGGGGTTGGCAATCAGCCCCAGCATTTT. Translation gives CACPGVGNQPQHF.

The chain recombines TRBV27 with TRBJ1-2; D is unclear. The CDR3 extends over 14 amino acids. Germline lookup yields CDR1 MNHEY and CDR2 SMNVEV (reference sequence). Between the trimmed V and J ends, which lost 8 bases and 2 bases, there was a span of 15 bases. DNA of the CDR3: TGTGCCAGCCCCCTGAGGTGCAGAAACTATGGCTACACCTTC. Translated, it gives CASPLRCRNYGYTF.

This chain connects TRBV4-2 to TRBJ2-5; 11 bases fit TRBD1. Trimming removed 5 bases from V and 5 bases from J; junction bases left unmatched: 10. Germline CDR1 LGHNA, CDR2 YNFKEQ. CDR3 length: 16 residues. CDR3 protein: CASSSGTGGRGETQYF. The CDR3 bases are TGTGCCAGCAGCTCCGGGACAGGGGGACGGGGGGAGACCCAGTACTTC.

This chain joins TRBV4-1 and TRBJ2-5; 10 bases fit TRBD2. The germline V gene has CDR1 MGHRA and CDR2 YSYEKL. With V trimmed by 1 base and J by 11 bases, 10 bases remained unmatched. The CDR3 sequence is 15 residues long. CDR3 region: CASSQGLAGVEEQYF. The CDR3 coding sequence is TGCGCCAGCAGCCAAGGCCTAGCGGGAGTCGAAGAGCAGTACTTC.

V gene TRBV7-8 combines with J gene TRBJ1-3, with 10 bases lining up with TRBD1. Germline V gene data show CDR1 as SGHVS and CDR2 as FQNEAQ. V lost 5 bases, J lost 0 bases, and 4 bases stayed unmatched. This CDR3 spans 16 amino acids. Here the CDR3 DNA reads TGTGCCAGCAGCCCGGACAGGGGGTACTCTGGAAACACCATATATTTT. It specifies CASSPDRGYSGNTIYF. The whole variable domain, remainder taken from reference TRBV7-8 and TRBJ1-3, is GAGVSQSPRYKVAKRGQDVALRCDPISGHVSLFWYQQALGQGPEFLTYFQNEAQLDKSGLPSDRFFAERPEGSVSTLKIQRTQQEDSAVYLCASSPDRGYSGNTIYFGEGSWLTVV.

The chain has TRBV9 and TRBJ2-1; 12 bases fit TRBD2. V was clipped by 4 bases and J by 7 bases; unmatched bases: 9. The CDR3 has 16 residues. Looked up from germline, CDR1 is SGDLS and CDR2 is YYNGEE. The CDR3 DNA sequence: TGTGCCAGCAGCTCAAGGACTAGCGGGATAAAAAATGAGCAGTTCTTC. Its protein product is CASSSRTSGIKNEQFF.

The chain couples TRBV11-2 to TRBJ2-1; D remains unclear. This CDR3 is 14 amino acids long. V was cut by 2 bases and J by 2 bases, with 7 bases left in between. Germline V gene sequence: CDR1 SGHAT, CDR2 FQNNGV. The CDR3: CASSLTAPYNEQFF. Here the CDR3 DNA reads TGTGCCAGCAGCTTAACAGCTCCCTACAATGAGCAGTTCTTC. Supplemented by reference TRBV11-2 and TRBJ2-1, the full variable domain reads EAGVAQSPRYKIIEKRQSVAFWCNPISGHATLYWYQQILGQGPKLLIQFQNNGVVDDSQLPKDRFSAERLKGVDSTLKIQPAKLEDSAVYLCASSLTAPYNEQFFGPGTRLTVL.

This clone was detected a few times. The chain joins TRBV5-4 to TRBJ2-7, with D perhaps TRBD1 (5 bases). The CDR3 totals 12 residues. Germline V gives CDR1 SGHNT, CDR2 YYREEE (reference sequence). Trimming stripped 2 bases from V and 6 bases from J, with 9 bases between. CDR3 sequence (DNA): TGTGCCAGCAGCTTAGCAGGGATCGAGCAGTACTTC. The encoded protein is CASSLAGIEQYF.

This clone was seen once. This chain uses TRBV29-1 with TRBJ1-1, with D unresolved. Trimming took off 6 bases at V and 1 base at J, with 12 bases between the two ends. Germline CDR1 SQVTM, CDR2 ANQGSEA. This CDR3 contains 13 residues. The CDR3 DNA reads TGCAGCGTGGTGCACAGCTCGAACACTGAAGCTTTCTTT. It yields the protein CSVVHSSNTEAFF.

The rearrangement links TRBV19 to TRBJ1-1; 9 bases agree with TRBD1. Germline lookup yields CDR1 LNHDA and CDR2 SQIVND (reference sequence). The CDR3 extends over 15 amino acids. The junction had 9 bases not matched to a gene; V was cut back by 4 bases and J by 6 bases. The CDR3 DNA sequence: TGTGCCAGTAGTAGAAGCCGGGACAGGGTTTCTGAAGCTTTCTTT. It is translated as CASSRSRDRVSEAFF.

The chain uses TRBV7-9 and TRBJ2-7, with 15 bases aligning to TRBD2. This CDR3 spans 19 amino acids. Germline assignment: CDR1 SEHNR and CDR2 FQNEAQ (reference sequence). With 3 bases clipped from V and 0 bases from J, the junction kept 9 bases outside the gene matches. The CDR3 here is CASSLGGLAGGPRSYEQYF. The CDR3 coding sequence is TGTGCCAGCAGCTTGGGGGGACTAGCGGGAGGCCCCCGCTCCTACGAGCAGTACTTC.

The chain employs TRBV19 and TRBJ1-5; 7 nucleotides line up with TRBD1. J gave up 0 bases and V 5 bases, and 10 bases lay outside the gene matches. The CDR3 has 17 residues. The germline V gene encodes CDR1 LNHDA and CDR2 SQIVND (reference sequence). The CDR3 DNA reads as TGTGCCAGTAGTCCAGGACAGGATACCTCTAGCAATCAGCCCCAGCATTTT. Its translation is CASSPGQDTSSNQPQHF.

The rearrangement joins TRBV7-2 to TRBJ2-3; TRBD2 aligns across 13 bases. The CDR3 length is 15 residues. The V gene's germline CDR1 is SGHTA and CDR2 FQGNSA. After removal of 5 bases from V and 3 bases from J, the junction contained 2 bases not matched to a gene. This chain's CDR3 is CASSRTSGSTDTQYF. The CDR3 DNA reads as TGTGCCAGCAGCAGGACTAGCGGGAGTACAGATACGCAGTATTTT.

The rearrangement joins TRBV28 to TRBJ2-7; 11 bases fit TRBD2. Germline CDR1 and CDR2: MDHEN and SYDVKM. Germline trimming cut 4 bases from V and 3 bases from J; bases unmatched to any gene: 14. The CDR3 contains 18 residues. The DNA for the CDR3 is TGTGCCAGCAGTTCACCGGGACTAGCGGCACGGATGTTCTACGAGCAGTACTTC. Its translation: CASSSPGLAARMFYEQYF.

The chain carries TRBV27 and TRBJ2-1; 8 bases agree with TRBD2. V lost 2 bases to trimming and J lost 4 bases; unmatched junction nucleotides: 7. Germline-derived CDR1 and CDR2 are MNHEY and SMNVEV (reference sequence). The CDR3 spans 16 residues. CDR3 coding DNA: TGTGCCAGCAGTTTAGTTGGCGGGAGGAGATACAATGAGCAGTTCTTC. It is translated as CASSLVGGRRYNEQFF.

The gene calls are TRBV7-2 and TRBJ1-1; 8 bases line up with TRBD1. V dropped 5 bases and J dropped 7; count of bases not matched to a gene: 9. The CDR3 consists of 14 residues. In germline, CDR1 is SGHTA, CDR2 FQGNSA. CDR3 nucleotide sequence: TGTGCCAGCAGCCCCGATTTTACAGGGGGTGAAGCTTTCTTT. It translates to CASSPDFTGGEAFF.

J is TRBJ2-1 and V is TRBV5-1; D uncertain. The CDR3 is 16 amino acids. Germline assignment: CDR1 SGHRS and CDR2 YFSETQ. The ends were cut back, 0 bases at V and 9 bases at J, with 19 bases in the middle. CDR3: CASSLARWLVGGEQFF. DNA for the CDR3: TGCGCCAGCAGCTTGGCGCGGTGGCTAGTTGGTGGTGAGCAGTTCTTC.

This sequence joins TRBV11-2 and TRBJ1-2, with TRBD1 matching over 7 bases. Germline V CDR1 and CDR2: SGHAT, FQNNGV. This CDR3 is 16 amino acids long. V shed 1 base, J shed 4 bases, and the junction held 9 bases outside the gene matches. The CDR3 reads CASSLGPGQSFYGYTF. The CDR3 DNA reads TGTGCCAGCAGCTTAGGGCCGGGACAGAGCTTCTATGGCTACACCTTC.

This chain joins TRBV10-3 and TRBJ2-3, with 10 positions matching TRBD1. Trimming at V came to 10 bases and at J to 1 base, leaving 2 bases not matched to a gene. CDR3 length: 13 residues. The germline CDR1 and CDR2 sequences are ENHRY and SYGVKD. The CDR3 DNA is TGTGCCACTGGACAGGGGGGCACAGATACGCAGTATTTT. Its translation: CATGQGGTDTQYF.

The CDR3 nucleotides read TGTGCCAGCAGTGAAGATCAAAGCCCGATCCGCGAGCAGTACTTC. Its protein is CASSEDQSPIREQYF. The chain has TRBV6-1 and TRBJ2-7; D unresolved. V lost 1 base and J lost 6, with 16 bases in between. CDR3 length: 15 amino acids. Looked up from germline, CDR1 is MNHNS and CDR2 is SASEGT.

This clone appeared a single time. The rearrangement uses TRBV30 and TRBJ2-1; TRBD2 matches at 11 bases. The CDR3 extends over 15 amino acids. Germline CDR1 GTSNPN, CDR2 SVGIG (reference sequence). The CDR3 nucleotides read TGTGCTTCTCCGAGGCTACTAGCGGGAGTGGGTGAGCAGTTCTTC. It translates to CASPRLLAGVGEQFF.

The rearrangement joins TRBV28 to TRBJ2-7; unclear D gene. This CDR3 is 11 amino acids long. Germline CDR1 MDHEN, CDR2 SYDVKM. V lost 5 bases and J lost 9, with 11 bases in between. CDR3 sequence: CASSTETMQYF. DNA of the CDR3: TGTGCCAGCAGTACAGAGACAATGCAGTACTTC.

This clone was seen only a few times. The CDR3 DNA reads TGCGCCAGCAGAAGTCTAGCGGGGGAACTAGCCAAAAACATTCAGTACTTC. Encoded protein: CASRSLAGELAKNIQYF. The chain employs TRBV5-1 and TRBJ2-4; the match to TRBD2 covers 10 bases. Trimming cost V 5 bases and J 0 bases; bases outside gene matches: 8. The CDR3 consists of 17 residues. CDR1 is SGHRS and CDR2 is YFSETQ in the germline V gene.

A single count supports this clone. The V and J genes are TRBV6-5 and TRBJ2-2; 7 bases agree with TRBD2. The J segment lost 3 bases and the V segment lost 2 bases, leaving 6 bases of the junction unmatched. The germline V gene encodes CDR1 MNHEY and CDR2 SVGAGI. The CDR3 is 16 amino acids. CDR3 sequence reads: CASSYRPSGYTGELFF. CDR3 nucleotide sequence: TGTGCCAGCAGTTACCGGCCTAGCGGATACACCGGGGAGCTGTTTTTT.

The chain links TRBV28 to TRBJ1-1; perhaps TRBD1 as D (5 bases). The V gene's germline CDR1 is MDHEN and CDR2 SYDVKM. The V end was cut by 4 bases, the J end by 5 bases, with 17 bases between. The CDR3 runs to 15 residues. The CDR3: CASSWLVQGRTEAFF. The CDR3 DNA follows: TGTGCCAGCAGTTGGCTTGTGCAGGGCCGGACTGAAGCTTTCTTT.